The rows below give T cell receptor beta chains drawn from one sample of a study of cytomegalovirus exposure and HLA in healthy donors. Method: immunoSEQ multiplex PCR; TCRdb's copy keeps in-frame clones and lacks some. This sample's table reports about 88,000 clones. Material for sequencing was PBMCs. The receptors derive from a girl aged 5-17 years in good health and CMV-seropositive. The CDR3 runs from the conserved cysteine through the conserved F or W. D genes are given only for firm matches.

cdr3_aa cdr3_nt j_call d_call v_call
CASSHAPGYGQPQHF TGTGCCAGCAGCCACGCCCCAGGGTACGGGCAGCCCCAGCATTTT TRBJ1-5 - TRBV4-2
CASSGEGHFEAFF TGCGCCAGCAGCGGAGAAGGACATTTTGAAGCTTTCTTT TRBJ1-1 - TRBV5-1
CASTQRGGEETQYF TGTGCCAGCACACAGCGGGGGGGCGAGGAGACCCAGTACTTC TRBJ2-5 TRBD2 TRBV28
CSVTRDTVYGYTF TGCAGCGTCACCCGGGACACCGTGTATGGCTACACCTTC TRBJ1-2 - TRBV29-1
CASSIGGTGGEYIQYF TGTGCCAGTAGTATAGGAGGGACAGGGGGCGAATACATTCAGTACTTC TRBJ2-4 TRBD1 TRBV19
CASSTGLHQETQYF TGTGCCAGCTCGACTGGCCTGCACCAAGAGACCCAGTACTTC TRBJ2-5 - TRBV28
CSVGVPQGYEAFF TGCAGCGTTGGCGTACCGCAGGGGTATGAAGCTTTCTTT TRBJ1-1 - TRBV29-1
CASSQDSNRNTEAFF TGTGCCAGCAGCCAAGATTCTAACAGGAACACTGAAGCTTTCTTT TRBJ1-1 - TRBV4-2
CASSPQDTLSSYEQYF TGTGCCAGCTCACCCCAGGACACGCTTAGCTCCTACGAGCAGTACTTC TRBJ2-7 - TRBV18
CASSDLGSEPDNEQFF TGTGCCAGCAGCGATCTTGGGAGCGAGCCTGACAATGAGCAGTTCTTC TRBJ2-1 - TRBV7-9
CASSWRQGADTQYF TGCGCCAGCAGCTGGAGACAGGGCGCAGATACGCAGTATTTT TRBJ2-3 TRBD1 TRBV4-3
CASSLVNRVDTEAFF TGTGCCAGCAGCTTGGTTAACAGGGTTGACACTGAAGCTTTCTTT TRBJ1-1 - TRBV5-6
CASSLRQAEETQYF TGTGCCAGCAGCCTACGACAGGCGGAGGAGACCCAGTACTTC TRBJ2-5 - TRBV11-1
CASSPRRYEQFF TGTGCCAGCAGCCCCCGGAGGTATGAGCAGTTCTTC TRBJ2-1 - TRBV5-6
CASSQGSGGAFNEQFF TGCGCCAGCAGCCAAGGCAGCGGGGGGGCCTTCAATGAGCAGTTCTTC TRBJ2-1 TRBD2 TRBV4-3
CASSTGAGEYNEQFF TGTGCCAGCAGCACCGGAGCGGGGGAGTACAATGAGCAGTTCTTC TRBJ2-1 TRBD2 TRBV5-6
CASSPREGKGSGYTF TGTGCCAGCAGCCCCAGGGAGGGGAAGGGCAGTGGCTACACCTTC TRBJ1-2 - TRBV21-1
CASRGRVDYGYTF TGTGCCAGCAGGGGGAGGGTGGACTATGGCTACACCTTC TRBJ1-2 - TRBV6-1
CASSADRGAKNIQYF TGTGCCAGTAGTGCTGACAGGGGAGCCAAAAACATTCAGTACTTC TRBJ2-4 TRBD1 TRBV19
CASSLVSGGLINTGELFF TGTGCCAGCAGCTTAGTTAGCGGGGGTCTTATTAACACCGGGGAGCTGTTTTTT TRBJ2-2 TRBD2 TRBV5-6
CASSVAEEFEPQHF TGTGCCAGCAGCGTAGCGGAGGAATTCGAGCCCCAGCATTTT TRBJ1-5 - TRBV9
CAISEKGQTSTSNSPLHF TGTGCCATCAGTGAAAAAGGACAGACCTCGACCTCGAATTCACCCCTCCACTTT TRBJ1-6 - TRBV10-3
CASRTPGRRGASEQYF TGTGCAAGTCGCACTCCTGGACGAAGGGGTGCATCCGAGCAGTACTTC TRBJ2-7 - TRBV12-2
CASSLAETAGYGYTF TGTGCCAGCAGCTTAGCGGAGACAGCCGGCTATGGCTACACCTTC TRBJ1-2 - TRBV7-2
CASSLEGGSYEQYF TGTGCCAGCAGCTTAGAAGGCGGTTCCTACGAGCAGTACTTC TRBJ2-7 - TRBV11-2
CASSLKGGTEAFF TGTGCCAGCAGCTTAAAGGGGGGGACTGAAGCTTTCTTT TRBJ1-1 - TRBV11-3
CASSPAAGELFF TGTGCCAGCAGCCCCGCGGCCGGGGAGCTGTTTTTT TRBJ2-2 - TRBV6-5
CASSLGQGFYNEQFF TGTGCCAGCAGTCTTGGACAGGGGTTCTACAATGAGCAGTTCTTC TRBJ2-1 TRBD1 TRBV27
CASSFLGPGDTGELFF TGTGCCAGCAGCTTCCTAGGCCCGGGGGACACCGGGGAGCTGTTTTTT TRBJ2-2 - TRBV7-3
CASSITIVDPGGYGYTF TGTGCCAGTAGTATAACGATCGTGGACCCCGGGGGCTATGGCTACACCTTC TRBJ1-2 - TRBV19
CSARVGHEQYF TGCAGTGCTAGGGTGGGCCACGAGCAGTACTTC TRBJ2-7 - TRBV20-1
CASSPGGVSTDKQYF TGCGCCAGCAGCCCCGGGGGGGTTAGCACAGATAAGCAGTATTTT TRBJ2-3 TRBD2 TRBV4-3
CASSQDLGTADNEQFF TGTGCCAGCAGCCAAGATCTAGGGACAGCGGACAATGAGCAGTTCTTC TRBJ2-1 TRBD1 TRBV4-2
CASSSKIIDTQYF TGTGCCAGCAGCTCAAAAATCATCGATACGCAGTATTTT TRBJ2-3 - TRBV7-8
CASSPGLARDEQFF TGTGCCAGCAGTCCGGGACTAGCCCGGGATGAGCAGTTCTTC TRBJ2-1 TRBD2 TRBV6-6
CASSNRNSPLHF TGTGCCAGCAGCAACAGGAATTCACCCCTCCACTTT TRBJ1-6 - TRBV27
CASSPSSTGGFNSPLHF TGCGCCAGCAGTCCCTCGTCGACAGGGGGATTTAATTCACCCCTCCACTTT TRBJ1-6 TRBD1 TRBV23-1
CASSSGQNYGYTF TGTGCCAGCAGTTCTGGACAGAACTATGGCTACACCTTC TRBJ1-2 - TRBV28
CASSLPGQYGYTF TGTGCCAGCAGCCTCCCTGGACAGTATGGCTACACCTTC TRBJ1-2 - TRBV28
CAIMSTEAFF TGTGCCATTATGTCCACTGAAGCTTTCTTT TRBJ1-1 - TRBV6-1
CASSISTSLNNQPQHF TGTGCCAGTAGTATTTCGACAAGCCTCAACAATCAGCCCCAGCATTTT TRBJ1-5 - TRBV19
CASSQVYGLAGGSEQFF TGTGCCAGCAGCCAAGTCTACGGACTAGCGGGGGGTAGTGAGCAGTTCTTC TRBJ2-1 TRBD2 TRBV14
CASSLLGSNYGYTF TGTGCCAGCAGCTTATTGGGCAGTAACTATGGCTACACCTTC TRBJ1-2 - TRBV5-6
CASRISGAETQYF TGTGCCAGTAGGATTAGCGGGGCTGAGACCCAGTACTTC TRBJ2-5 TRBD2 TRBV19
CASSQEVNRELGNTIYF TGCGCCAGCAGCCAAGAGGTTAACAGGGAACTCGGAAACACCATATATTTT TRBJ1-3 - TRBV4-3
CASSLGVVDEKLFF TGCGCCAGCAGCTTGGGCGTGGTCGATGAAAAACTGTTTTTT TRBJ1-4 - TRBV5-1
CASYSPTGNTEAFF TGTGCCAGTTACTCCCCGACTGGGAACACTGAAGCTTTCTTT TRBJ1-1 - TRBV6-5
CASSEALLGQGDEQYF TGTGCCAGCAGTGAAGCGCTTCTAGGACAGGGGGACGAGCAGTACTTC TRBJ2-7 TRBD1 TRBV6-1
CASQRVAGGIAYNEQFF TGTGCCAGCCAAAGGGTAGCGGGGGGAATCGCCTACAATGAGCAGTTCTTC TRBJ2-1 TRBD2 TRBV2